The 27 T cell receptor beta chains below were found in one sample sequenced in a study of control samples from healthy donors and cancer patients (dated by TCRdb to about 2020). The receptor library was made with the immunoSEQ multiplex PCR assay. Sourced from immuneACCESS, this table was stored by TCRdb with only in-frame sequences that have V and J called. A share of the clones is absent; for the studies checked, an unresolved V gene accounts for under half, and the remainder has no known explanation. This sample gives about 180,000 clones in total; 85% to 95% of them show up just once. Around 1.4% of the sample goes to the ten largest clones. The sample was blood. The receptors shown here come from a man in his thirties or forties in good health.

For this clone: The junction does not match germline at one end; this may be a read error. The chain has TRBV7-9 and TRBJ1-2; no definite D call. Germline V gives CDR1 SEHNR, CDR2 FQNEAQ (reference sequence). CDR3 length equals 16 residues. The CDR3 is CATSPPMVATNYGYTF. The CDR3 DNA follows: TGTGCCACCAGCCCCCCTATGGTGGCAACTAACTATGGCTACACCTTC.

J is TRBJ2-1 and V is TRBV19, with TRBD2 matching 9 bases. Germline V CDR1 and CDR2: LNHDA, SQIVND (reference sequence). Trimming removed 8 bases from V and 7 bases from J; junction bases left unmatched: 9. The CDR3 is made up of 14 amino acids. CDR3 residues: CASSTGLALNEQFF. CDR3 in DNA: TGTGCCAGTTCAACGGGACTAGCCCTTAATGAGCAGTTCTTC.

CDR3 sequence: CASSVAGSTGELFF. The CDR3 nucleotides are TGCGCCAGCAGTGTGGCGGGGAGCACCGGGGAGCTGTTTTTT. J is TRBJ2-2 and V is TRBV10-1; D may be TRBD2 (6 bases). The CDR3 has 14 residues. V was pared by 4 bases and J by 4 bases, with 10 bases between. CDR1 is WNHNN and CDR2 is SYGVQD in the germline V gene (reference sequence).

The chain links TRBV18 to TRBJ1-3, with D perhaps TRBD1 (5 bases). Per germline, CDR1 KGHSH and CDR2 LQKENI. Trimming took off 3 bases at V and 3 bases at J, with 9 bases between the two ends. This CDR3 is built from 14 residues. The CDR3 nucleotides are TGTGCCAGCTCACCTACAGACAGTGGAAACACCATATATTTT. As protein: CASSPTDSGNTIYF.

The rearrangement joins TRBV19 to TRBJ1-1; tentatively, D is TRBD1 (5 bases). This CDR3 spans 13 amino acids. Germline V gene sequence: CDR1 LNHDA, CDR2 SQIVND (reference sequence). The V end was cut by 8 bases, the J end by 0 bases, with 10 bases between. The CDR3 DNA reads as TGTGCCAGTGGGGGTCTGATGAACACTGAAGCTTTCTTT. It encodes CASGGLMNTEAFF.

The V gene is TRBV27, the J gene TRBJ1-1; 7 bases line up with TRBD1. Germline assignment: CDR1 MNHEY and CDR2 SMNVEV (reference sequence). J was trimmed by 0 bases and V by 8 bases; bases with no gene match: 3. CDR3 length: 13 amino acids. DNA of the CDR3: TGTGCCAGCCAGGGACAGATGAACACTGAAGCTTTCTTT. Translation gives CASQGQMNTEAFF.

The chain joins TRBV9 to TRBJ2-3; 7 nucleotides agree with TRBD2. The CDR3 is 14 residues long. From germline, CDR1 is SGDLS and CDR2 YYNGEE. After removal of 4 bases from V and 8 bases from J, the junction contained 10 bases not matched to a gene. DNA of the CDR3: TGTGCCAGCAGCAGTACCCGGGAGGTCCCTACGCAGTATTTT. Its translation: CASSSTREVPTQYF.

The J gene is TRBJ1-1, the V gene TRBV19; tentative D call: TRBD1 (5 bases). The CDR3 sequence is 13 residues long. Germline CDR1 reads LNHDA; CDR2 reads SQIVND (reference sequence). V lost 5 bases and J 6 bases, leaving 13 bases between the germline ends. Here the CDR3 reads CASSPTKGSEAFF. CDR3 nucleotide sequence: TGTGCCAGTAGTCCAACGAAGGGGTCTGAAGCTTTCTTT.

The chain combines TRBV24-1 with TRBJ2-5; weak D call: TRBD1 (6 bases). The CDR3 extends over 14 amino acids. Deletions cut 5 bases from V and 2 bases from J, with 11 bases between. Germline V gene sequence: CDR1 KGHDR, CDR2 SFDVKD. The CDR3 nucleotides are TGTGCCACCAGTGGTGGGGGCCAACAAGAGACCCAGTACTTC. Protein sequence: CATSGGGQQETQYF.

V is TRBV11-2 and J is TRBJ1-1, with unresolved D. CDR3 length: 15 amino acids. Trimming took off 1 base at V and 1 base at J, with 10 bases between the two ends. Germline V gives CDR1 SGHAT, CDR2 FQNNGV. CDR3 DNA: TGTGCCAGCAGCTTAGTCGAGGGAGGGAACACTGAAGCTTTCTTT. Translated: CASSLVEGGNTEAFF.

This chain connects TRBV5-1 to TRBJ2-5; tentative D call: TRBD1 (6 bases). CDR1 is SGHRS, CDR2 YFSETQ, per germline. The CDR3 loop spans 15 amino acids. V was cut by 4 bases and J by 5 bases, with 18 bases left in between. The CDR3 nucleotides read TGCGCCAGCAGCCCACAGTTTGCCCAGGGGGAGACCCAGTACTTC. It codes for CASSPQFAQGETQYF. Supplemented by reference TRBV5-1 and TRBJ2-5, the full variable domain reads KAGVTQTPRYLIKTRGQQVTLSCSPISGHRSVSWYQQTPGQGLQFLFEYFSETQRNKGNFPGRFSGRQFSNSRSEMNVSTLELGDSALYLCASSPQFAQGETQYFGPGTRLLVL.

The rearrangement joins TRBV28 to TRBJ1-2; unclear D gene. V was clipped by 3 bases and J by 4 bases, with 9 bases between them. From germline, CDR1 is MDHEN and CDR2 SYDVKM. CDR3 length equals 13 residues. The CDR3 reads CASSLAGGYGYTF. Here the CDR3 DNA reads TGTGCCAGCAGTTTGGCGGGAGGCTATGGCTACACCTTC.

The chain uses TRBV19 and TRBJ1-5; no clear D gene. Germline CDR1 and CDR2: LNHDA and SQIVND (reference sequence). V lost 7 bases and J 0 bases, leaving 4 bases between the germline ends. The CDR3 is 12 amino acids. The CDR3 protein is CASTDSNQPQHF. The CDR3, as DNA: TGTGCCAGTACGGATAGCAATCAGCCCCAGCATTTT.

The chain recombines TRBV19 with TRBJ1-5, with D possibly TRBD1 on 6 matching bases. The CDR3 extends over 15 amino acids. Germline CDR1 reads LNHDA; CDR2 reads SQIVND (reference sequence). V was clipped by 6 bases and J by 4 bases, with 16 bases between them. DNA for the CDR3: TGTGCCAGTAGCCAATCCGGGGGCGTTAATCAGCCCCAGCATTTT. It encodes CASSQSGGVNQPQHF.

CDR3 sequence: CASSVNGGEQFF. The CDR3 region has the DNA TGTGCCAGCAGCGTCAACGGGGGTGAGCAGTTCTTC. This sequence joins TRBV9 and TRBJ2-1; D is perhaps TRBD2 (6 bases). Between the trimmed V and J ends, which lost 2 bases and 9 bases, there was a span of 9 bases. CDR1 and CDR2 (germline): SGDLS, YYNGEE. This CDR3 spans 12 amino acids.

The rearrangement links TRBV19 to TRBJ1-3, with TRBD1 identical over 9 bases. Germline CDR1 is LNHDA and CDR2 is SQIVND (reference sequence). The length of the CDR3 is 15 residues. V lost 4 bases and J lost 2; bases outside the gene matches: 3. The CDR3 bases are TGTGCCAGTAGTACAGGGACAGGGACTGGAAACACCATATATTTT. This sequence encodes CASSTGTGTGNTIYF. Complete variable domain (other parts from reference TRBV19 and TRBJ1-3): DGGITQSPKYLFRKEGQNVTLSCEQNLNHDAMYWYRQDPGQGLRLIYYSQIVNDFQKGDIAEGYSVSREKKESFPLTVTSAQKNPTAFYLCASSTGTGTGNTIYFGEGSWLTVV.

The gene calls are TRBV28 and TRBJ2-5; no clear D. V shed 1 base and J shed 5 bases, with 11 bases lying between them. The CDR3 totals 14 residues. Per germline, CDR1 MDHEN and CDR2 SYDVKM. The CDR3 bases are TGTGCCAGCAGTTTATCCCCCGCGAGGGAGACCCAGTACTTC. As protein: CASSLSPARETQYF.

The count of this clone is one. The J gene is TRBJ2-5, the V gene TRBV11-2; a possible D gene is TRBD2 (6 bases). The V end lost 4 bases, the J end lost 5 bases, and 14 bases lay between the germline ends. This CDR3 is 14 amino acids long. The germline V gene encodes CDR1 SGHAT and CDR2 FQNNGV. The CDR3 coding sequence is TGTGCCAGCAGCTCCCGTCCAGGGAGGGAGACCCAGTACTTC. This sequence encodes CASSSRPGRETQYF.

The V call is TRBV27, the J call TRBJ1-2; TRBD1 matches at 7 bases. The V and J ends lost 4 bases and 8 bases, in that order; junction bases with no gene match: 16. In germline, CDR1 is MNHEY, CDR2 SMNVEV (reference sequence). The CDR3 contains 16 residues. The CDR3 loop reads CASSSSRQGPGGGYTF. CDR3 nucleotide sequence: TGTGCCAGCAGTTCCTCGCGACAGGGCCCGGGGGGAGGCTACACCTTC.

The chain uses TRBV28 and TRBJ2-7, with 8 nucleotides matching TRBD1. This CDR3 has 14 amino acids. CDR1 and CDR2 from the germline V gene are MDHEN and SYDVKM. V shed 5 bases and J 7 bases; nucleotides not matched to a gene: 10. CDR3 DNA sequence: TGTGCCAGCAGTGGCCCCCAGGGGGCGGGTGAGCAGTACTTC. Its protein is CASSGPQGAGEQYF.

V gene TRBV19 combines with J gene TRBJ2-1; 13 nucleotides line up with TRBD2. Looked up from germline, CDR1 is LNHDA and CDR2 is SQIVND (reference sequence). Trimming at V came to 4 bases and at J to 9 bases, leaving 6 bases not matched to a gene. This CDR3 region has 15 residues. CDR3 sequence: CASSNQGLAGTEQFF. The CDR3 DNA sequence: TGTGCCAGTAGTAATCAGGGACTAGCGGGAACTGAGCAGTTCTTC.

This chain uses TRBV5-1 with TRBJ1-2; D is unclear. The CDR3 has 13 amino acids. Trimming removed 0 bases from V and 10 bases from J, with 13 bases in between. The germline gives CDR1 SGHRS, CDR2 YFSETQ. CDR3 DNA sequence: TGCGCCAGCAGCTTGGGCCGACGGTCCCCCTACACCTTC. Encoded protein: CASSLGRRSPYTF.

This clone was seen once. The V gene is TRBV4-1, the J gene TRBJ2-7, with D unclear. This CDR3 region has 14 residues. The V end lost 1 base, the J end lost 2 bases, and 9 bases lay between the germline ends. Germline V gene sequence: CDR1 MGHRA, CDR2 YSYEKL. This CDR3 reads CASSQATAPYEQYF. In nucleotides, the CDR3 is TGCGCCAGCAGCCAAGCTACAGCACCCTACGAGCAGTACTTC.

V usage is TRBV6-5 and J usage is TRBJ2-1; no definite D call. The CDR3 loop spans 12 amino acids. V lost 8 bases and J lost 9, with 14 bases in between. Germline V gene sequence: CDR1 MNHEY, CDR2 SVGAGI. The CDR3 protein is CASRQAIGEQFF. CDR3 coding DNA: TGTGCCAGCCGCCAGGCTATTGGTGAGCAGTTCTTC.

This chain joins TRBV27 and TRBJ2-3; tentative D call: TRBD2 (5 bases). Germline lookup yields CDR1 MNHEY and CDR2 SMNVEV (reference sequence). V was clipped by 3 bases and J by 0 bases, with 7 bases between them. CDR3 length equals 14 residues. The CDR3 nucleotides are TGTGCCAGCAGTTTTCTAGCAAGCACAGATACGCAGTATTTT. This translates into CASSFLASTDTQYF.

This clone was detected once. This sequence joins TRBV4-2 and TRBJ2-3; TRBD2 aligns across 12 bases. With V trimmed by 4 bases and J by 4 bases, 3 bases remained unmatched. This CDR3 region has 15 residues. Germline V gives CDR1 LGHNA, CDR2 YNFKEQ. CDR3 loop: CASSLTSGSPDTQYF. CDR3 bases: TGTGCCAGCAGCCTGACTAGCGGGAGTCCAGATACGCAGTATTTT.

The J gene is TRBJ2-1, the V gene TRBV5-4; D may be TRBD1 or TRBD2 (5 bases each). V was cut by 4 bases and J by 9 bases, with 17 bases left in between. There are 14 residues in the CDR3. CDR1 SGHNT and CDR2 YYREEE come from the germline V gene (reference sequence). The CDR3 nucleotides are TGTGCCAGCAGCACGGGGACCGACTCCCCTGAGCAGTTCTTC. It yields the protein CASSTGTDSPEQFF. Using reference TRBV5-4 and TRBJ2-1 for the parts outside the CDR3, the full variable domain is ETGVTQSPTHLIKTRGQQVTLRCSSQSGHNTVSWYQQALGQGPQFIFQYYREEENGRGNFPPRFSGLQFPNYSSELNVNALELDDSALYLCASSTGTDSPEQFFGPGTRLTVL.